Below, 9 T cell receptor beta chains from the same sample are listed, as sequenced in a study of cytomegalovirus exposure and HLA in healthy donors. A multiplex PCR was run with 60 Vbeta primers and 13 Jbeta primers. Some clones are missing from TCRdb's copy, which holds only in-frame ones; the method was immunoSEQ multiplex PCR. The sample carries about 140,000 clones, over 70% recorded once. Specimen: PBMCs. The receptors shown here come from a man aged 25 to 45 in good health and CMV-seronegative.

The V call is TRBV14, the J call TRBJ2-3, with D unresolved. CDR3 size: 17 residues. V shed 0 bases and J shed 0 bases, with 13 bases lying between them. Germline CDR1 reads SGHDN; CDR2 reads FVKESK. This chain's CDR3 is CASSQELAETSTDTQYF. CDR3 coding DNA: TGTGCCAGCAGCCAAGAGCTGGCTGAAACCAGCACAGATACGCAGTATTTT.

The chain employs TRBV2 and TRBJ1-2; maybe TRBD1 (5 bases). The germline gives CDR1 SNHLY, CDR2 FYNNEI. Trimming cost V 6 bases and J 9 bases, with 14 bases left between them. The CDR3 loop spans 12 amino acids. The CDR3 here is CASSGGPGSYTF. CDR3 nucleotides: TGTGCCAGCAGCGGGGGACCGGGCAGCTACACCTTC.

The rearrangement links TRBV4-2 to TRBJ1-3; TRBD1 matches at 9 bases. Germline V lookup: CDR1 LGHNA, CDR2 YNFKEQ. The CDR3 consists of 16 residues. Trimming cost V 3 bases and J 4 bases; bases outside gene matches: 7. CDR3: CASSHPVGQGGNTIYF. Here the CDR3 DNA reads TGTGCCAGCAGCCATCCCGTAGGACAGGGGGGAAACACCATATATTTT.

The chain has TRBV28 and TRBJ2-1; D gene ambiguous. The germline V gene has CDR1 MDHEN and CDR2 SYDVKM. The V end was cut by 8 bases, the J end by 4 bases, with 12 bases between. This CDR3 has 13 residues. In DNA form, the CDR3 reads TGTGCCAGCGCACGCGAACTTTACAATGAGCAGTTCTTC. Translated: CASARELYNEQFF. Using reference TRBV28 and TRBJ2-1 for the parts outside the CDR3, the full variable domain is DVKVTQSSRYLVKRTGEKVFLECVQDMDHENMFWYRQDPGLGLRLIYFSYDVKMKEKGDIPEGYSVSREKKERFSLILESASTNQTSMYLCASARELYNEQFFGPGTRLTVL.

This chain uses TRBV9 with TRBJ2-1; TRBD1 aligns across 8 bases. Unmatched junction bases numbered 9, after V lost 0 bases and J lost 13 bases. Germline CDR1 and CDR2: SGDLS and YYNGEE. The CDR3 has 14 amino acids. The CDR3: CASSVARTGSNQFF. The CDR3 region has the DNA TGTGCCAGCAGCGTAGCCCGGACAGGGAGTAACCAGTTCTTC.

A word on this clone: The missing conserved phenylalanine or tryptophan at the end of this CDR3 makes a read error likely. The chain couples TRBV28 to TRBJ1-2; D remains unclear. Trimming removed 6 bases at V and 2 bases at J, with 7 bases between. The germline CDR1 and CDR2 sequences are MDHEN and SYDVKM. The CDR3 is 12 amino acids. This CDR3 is CASSPRNYGYTL. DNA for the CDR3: TGTGCCAGCAGCCCGAGAAACTATGGCTACACCCTC.

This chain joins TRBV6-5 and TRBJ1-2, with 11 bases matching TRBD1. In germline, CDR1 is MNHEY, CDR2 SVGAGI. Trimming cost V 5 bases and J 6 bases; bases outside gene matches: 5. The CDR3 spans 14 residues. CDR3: CASSIPGQGDGYTF. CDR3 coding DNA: TGTGCCAGCAGTATTCCGGGACAGGGGGATGGCTACACCTTC.

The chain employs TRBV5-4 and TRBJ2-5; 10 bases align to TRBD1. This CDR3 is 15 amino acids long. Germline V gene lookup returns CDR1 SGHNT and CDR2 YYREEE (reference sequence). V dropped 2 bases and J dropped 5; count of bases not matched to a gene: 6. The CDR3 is CASSLPDRGIETQYF. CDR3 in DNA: TGTGCCAGCAGCTTACCGGACAGGGGGATTGAGACCCAGTACTTC.

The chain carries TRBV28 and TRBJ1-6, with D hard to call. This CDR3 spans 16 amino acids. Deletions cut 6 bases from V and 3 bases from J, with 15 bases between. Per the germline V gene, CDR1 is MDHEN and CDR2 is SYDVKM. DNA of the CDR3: TGTGCCAGCAGAATTTCCGACTTCATCTATAATTCACCCCTCCACTTT. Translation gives CASRISDFIYNSPLHF. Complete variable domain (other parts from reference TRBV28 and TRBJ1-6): DVKVTQSSRYLVKRTGEKVFLECVQDMDHENMFWYRQDPGLGLRLIYFSYDVKMKEKGDIPEGYSVSREKKERFSLILESASTNQTSMYLCASRISDFIYNSPLHFGNGTRLTVT.